Listed below are T cell receptor beta chains from one sample, sequenced in a study of T cells after yellow fever vaccination. From the 5' RACE reads, TCRdb called clonotypes with MiXCR, one entry per CDR3 protein. Of around 310,000 distinct CDR3 sequences in the sample, roughly 3.5% were seen once. Specimen: PBMCs, collected on the day of the yellow fever booster vaccination. Source of these receptors: a man aged 18 to 29 who received the YFV17D yellow fever vaccine. Both conserved end residues are part of each CDR3. A D gene is named only where the DNA matches it firmly. Where a row states a size, it is once, few, many or the class of an expanded clone; other rows omit it.

abundance | j_gene | v_gene | d_gene | CDR3nt | CDR3aa
NA | TRBJ2-5 | TRBV5-1 | NA | TGCGCCAGCAGCTTCGGTCCACAGACCGGCACAGAGACCCAGTACTTC | CASSFGPQTGTETQYF
NA | TRBJ2-7 | TRBV7-6 | NA | TGTGCCAGCAGCTTAGGCGCCAGGGGTAGGGGGGAGCAGTACTTC | CASSLGARGRGEQYF
many | TRBJ2-3 | TRBV9 | TRBD2 | TGTGCCAGCAGCATAGCGGGGGTGTCCACAGATACGCAGTATTTT | CASSIAGVSTDTQYF
many | TRBJ2-3 | TRBV4-3 | NA | TGCGCCAGCTCAGCGTTCCCTAGGAGCACAGATACGCAGTATTTT | CASSAFPRSTDTQYF
few | TRBJ2-5 | TRBV14 | NA | TGTGCCAGCAGCCAAGCCATCAGGGGCAGTGGTACCAAAGCAGAGACCCAGTACTTC | CASSQAIRGSGTKAETQYF
NA | TRBJ2-3 | TRBV29-1 | TRBD2 | TGCAGCGTTTGGACTAGCGGGGGGGTCCGGGATACGCAGTATTTT | CSVWTSGGVRDTQYF
many | TRBJ2-7 | TRBV11-2 | TRBD1 | TGTGCCAGCAGCTCGGACAGGAGTTCCTACGAGCAGTACTTC | CASSSDRSSYEQYF
many | TRBJ1-1 | TRBV20-1 | NA | TGCAGTGCTAGCCTCCTGGGGGGGGCGGGCACTGAAGCTTTCTTT | CSASLLGGAGTEAFF
many | TRBJ2-5 | TRBV6-2/TRBV6-3 | TRBD1 | TGTGCCAGCAGCCGCGGACAGGGCTTAGACGAGACCCAGTACTTC | CASSRGQGLDETQYF
many | TRBJ2-5 | TRBV4-2 | NA | TGTGCCAGCAGCCAAGATCCGACACACCAAGAGACCCAGTACTTC | CASSQDPTHQETQYF
many | TRBJ1-1 | TRBV12-3/TRBV12-4 | NA | TGTGCCAGCAGTCCGCAACCGACAGGGAACACTGAAGCTTTCTTT | CASSPQPTGNTEAFF
many | TRBJ1-2 | TRBV29-1 | NA | TGCAGCGTTGAAGGGCAGGGAGGTGGCTACACCTTC | CSVEGQGGGYTF
many | TRBJ1-2 | TRBV7-2 | TRBD1 | TGTGCCAGCAGCTTAGTTACAGGGGGCGATGGCTACACCTTC | CASSLVTGGDGYTF
NA | TRBJ2-3 | TRBV4-1 | NA | TGCGCCAGCAGCCACGTGGGGACAGATACGCAGTATTTT | CASSHVGTDTQYF
many | TRBJ1-2 | TRBV12-3/TRBV12-4 | NA | TGTGCCAGCAGTTTAACTGCAGGGAATGGCTACACCTTC | CASSLTAGNGYTF
many | TRBJ2-3 | TRBV5-1 | TRBD2 | TGCGCCAGCAGCTCCCGGGGGGACACAGATACGCAGTATTTT | CASSSRGDTDTQYF
NA | TRBJ2-1 | TRBV9 | TRBD2 | TGTGCCAGCGGCGGGGGGGCCTCCTACAATGAGCAGTTCTTC | CASGGGASYNEQFF
many | TRBJ1-2 | TRBV7-3 | NA | TGTGCCAGCAGACGGGGCTTAGACTATGGCTACACCTTC | CASRRGLDYGYTF
many | TRBJ2-2 | TRBV5-4 | NA | TGTGCCAGCAGTGTACAGGCGACGAACACCGGGGAGCTGTTTTTT | CASSVQATNTGELFF